These T cell receptor beta chains were read from a single sample in a study of blood T cell repertoires in COVID-19. Profiling relied on immunoSEQ multiplex PCR, and the TCRdb table lists in-frame clones only, not all of them. The sample carries some 330,000 clones, roughly 90% recorded once. Source material: PBMCs or T cells enriched from blood (not recorded which). These TCRs come from a woman under 40 who had recovered from COVID-19. CDR3s include the opening cysteine and the closing phenylalanine or tryptophan. The order of the fields is clone size, J gene, V gene, D gene, CDR3 protein, CDR3 DNA. The D gene is left open where the match is weak. Expanded clones are given a class, and other clones once, few, many or no size at all.

abundance: -
j_gene: TRBJ1-5
v_gene: TRBV6-2/TRBV6-3
d_gene: -
CDR3aa: CASSYFKGGRGNQPQHF
CDR3nt: TGTGCCAGCAGTTATTTCAAGGGAGGGCGGGGCAATCAGCCCCAGCATTTT

abundance: -
j_gene: TRBJ1-2
v_gene: TRBV11-3
d_gene: TRBD1
CDR3aa: CASSSDRAQGYGYTF
CDR3nt: TGTGCCAGCAGCTCGGACAGGGCCCAGGGCTATGGCTACACCTTC

abundance: -
j_gene: TRBJ1-5
v_gene: TRBV19
d_gene: TRBD1
CDR3aa: CASSKILGTAGNQPQHF
CDR3nt: TGTGCCAGTAGCAAAATCCTCGGGACAGCGGGCAATCAGCCCCAGCATTTT

abundance: -
j_gene: TRBJ2-7
v_gene: TRBV28
d_gene: TRBD1
CDR3aa: CASRDRALFPEQYF
CDR3nt: TGTGCCAGCAGGGACAGGGCCCTCTTTCCCGAGCAGTACTTC

abundance: -
j_gene: TRBJ2-7
v_gene: TRBV30
d_gene: -
CDR3aa: CAWSVWGNERYF
CDR3nt: TGTGCCTGGAGTGTATGGGGCAACGAGAGGTACTTC

abundance: -
j_gene: TRBJ1-6
v_gene: TRBV2
d_gene: -
CDR3aa: CASSPQGNSPLHF
CDR3nt: TGTGCCAGCAGCCCACAGGGTAATTCACCCCTCCACTTT

abundance: -
j_gene: TRBJ1-5
v_gene: TRBV2
d_gene: -
CDR3aa: CASSVQGGDNQPQHF
CDR3nt: TGTGCCAGCAGTGTACAGGGTGGGGATAATCAGCCCCAGCATTTT

abundance: -
j_gene: TRBJ2-1
v_gene: TRBV6-5
d_gene: -
CDR3aa: CASSTRYEQFF
CDR3nt: TGTGCCAGCAGTACCCGGTACGAGCAGTTCTTC

abundance: -
j_gene: TRBJ2-3
v_gene: TRBV6-2/TRBV6-3
d_gene: -
CDR3aa: CASSYFGLGTDTQYF
CDR3nt: TGTGCCAGCAGTTACTTTGGACTGGGGACAGATACGCAGTATTTT

abundance: -
j_gene: TRBJ1-2
v_gene: TRBV19
d_gene: TRBD1
CDR3aa: CASSIAAGTGSGYTF
CDR3nt: TGTGCCAGTAGTATCGCCGCCGGGACAGGGTCGGGCTACACCTTC

abundance: -
j_gene: TRBJ2-5
v_gene: TRBV7-9
d_gene: TRBD2
CDR3aa: CASSLSGVQETQYF
CDR3nt: TGTGCCAGCAGCTTAAGCGGGGTACAAGAGACCCAGTACTTC

abundance: -
j_gene: TRBJ2-7
v_gene: TRBV28
d_gene: -
CDR3aa: CASSLATRTYEQYF
CDR3nt: TGTGCCAGCAGTTTAGCGACACGGACCTACGAGCAGTACTTC

abundance: -
j_gene: TRBJ2-1
v_gene: TRBV19
d_gene: -
CDR3aa: CASSIRSFGRDRSYYNEQFF
CDR3nt: TGTGCCAGTAGTATAAGGTCGTTCGGAAGAGACAGGTCCTACTACAATGAGCAGTTCTTC

abundance: -
j_gene: TRBJ2-4
v_gene: TRBV21-1
d_gene: -
CDR3aa: CASSKLGLAGVWLAKNIQYF
CDR3nt: TGTGCCAGCAGCAAACTGGGACTAGCGGGAGTCTGGCTAGCCAAAAACATTCAGTACTTC

abundance: -
j_gene: TRBJ1-2
v_gene: TRBV7-6
d_gene: -
CDR3aa: CASSLGGPLTGIYGYTF
CDR3nt: TGTGCCAGCAGCTTAGGGGGCCCACTCACAGGGATCTATGGCTACACCTTC

abundance: -
j_gene: TRBJ1-4
v_gene: TRBV28
d_gene: -
CDR3aa: CASSFETGSVGEKLFF
CDR3nt: TGTGCCAGCAGTTTCGAGACAGGAAGCGTTGGAGAAAAACTGTTTTTT

abundance: -
j_gene: TRBJ1-5
v_gene: TRBV28
d_gene: -
CDR3aa: CASSLLPGWNNQPQHF
CDR3nt: TGTGCCAGCAGTTTACTCCCAGGGTGGAACAATCAGCCCCAGCATTTT

abundance: few
j_gene: TRBJ2-2
v_gene: TRBV6-5
d_gene: -
CDR3aa: CASSYWSGNTGELFF
CDR3nt: TGTGCCAGCAGTTACTGGTCAGGGAACACCGGGGAGCTGTTTTTT

abundance: -
j_gene: TRBJ1-6
v_gene: TRBV27
d_gene: TRBD1
CDR3aa: CASSPKGTAVWNSPLHF
CDR3nt: TGTGCCAGCAGTCCCAAAGGGACAGCGGTCTGGAATTCACCCCTCCACTTT

abundance: -
j_gene: TRBJ1-5
v_gene: TRBV7-2
d_gene: -
CDR3aa: CASSEGPVYQPQHF
CDR3nt: TGTGCCAGCAGCGAGGGCCCGGTATATCAGCCCCAGCATTTT

abundance: -
j_gene: TRBJ2-1
v_gene: TRBV24-1
d_gene: -
CDR3aa: CATSDQIGTGDRGQFF
CDR3nt: TGTGCCACCAGTGATCAAATTGGGACTGGCGACCGGGGGCAGTTCTTC

abundance: -
j_gene: TRBJ2-5
v_gene: TRBV28
d_gene: -
CDR3aa: CASSSGQETQYF
CDR3nt: TGTGCCAGCAGTTCAGGGCAAGAGACCCAGTACTTC

abundance: once
j_gene: TRBJ1-2
v_gene: TRBV3-1/TRBV3-2
d_gene: -
CDR3aa: CASSREAYGYTF
CDR3nt: TGTGCCAGCAGCCGGGAGGCTTATGGCTACACCTTC

abundance: -
j_gene: TRBJ2-2
v_gene: TRBV11-2
d_gene: -
CDR3aa: CASSLTSSANTGELFF
CDR3nt: TGTGCCAGCAGCTTAACGTCCAGCGCGAACACCGGGGAGCTGTTTTTT

abundance: few
j_gene: TRBJ2-1
v_gene: TRBV7-2
d_gene: TRBD1
CDR3aa: CASSLGGQLNEQFF
CDR3nt: TGTGCCAGCAGCTTAGGGGGACAGTTAAATGAGCAGTTCTTC

abundance: once
j_gene: TRBJ2-7
v_gene: TRBV28
d_gene: TRBD1
CDR3aa: CASSTQGESYEQYF
CDR3nt: TGTGCCAGCAGTACACAGGGGGAATCCTACGAGCAGTACTTC